This T cell receptor (beta chain) derives from a study of OX40 agonist ivuxolimab in advanced cancers. About the study: An agonistic human IgG2 monoclonal antibody against OX40 (CD134) was given. People in dose escalation had one of these cancers: hepatocellular carcinoma, melanoma, renal cell or head and neck cancer. At about 81% male, the cohort had a mean age of approximately 64 years, ranging from 23 to 79. The study, taken as a whole, reports: Average numbers of expanded clones were greater in CD8+ T cells than in CD4+.

The repertoire was sequenced with immunoSEQ multiplex PCR; TCRdb's copy has only in-frame clones and lacks some. The sample consists of about 92,000 clones, 90% to 95% of them appearing once. In the case of this clone: As yet, its antigen is unknown.

CDR3 length: 13 amino acids. V dropped 0 bases and J dropped 7 bases, with 7 bases sitting between them. The TCR was taken from an adult with an advanced solid tumor such as melanoma, head and neck, liver or kidney cancer. Sequences were derived from CD4+ or CD8+ T cells sorted from blood, sampled in a trial of the OX40 agonist ivuxolimab. The chain couples TRBV5-3 to TRBJ1-4; D call uncertain. TRBV5-3 is an ORF, and what it does is uncertain. The CDR3 loop is CARSLAPGEKLFF. For the CDR3, the DNA is TGTGCCAGAAGCTTGGCCCCAGGTGAAAAACTGTTTTTT.